Below, 9 T cell receptor beta chains from the same sample are listed, as sequenced in a study of regulatory T cells in long-lasting Graves disease (dated by TCRdb to the early 2020s). The sample's time point label is to be understood as: newly diagnosed GD, antithyroid drugs for less than 3 months. For both TCR sequencing and RNA sequencing, RNA was extracted from PBMCs using TRIzol. Library generation was performed with multiplex PCR. Sequencing instrument: Illumina HiSeq 4000. CDR3 regions were amplified by Arm-PCR with iRepertoire HTBI primers to construct TCR beta libraries. TCRdb cleaned the public reads at Q25 with fastp, built clones with MiXCR and kept in-frame beta chains. Rows with a matching CDR3 protein are joined into one entry that keeps the most common DNA and genes. This sample comprises 500,000 or so distinct CDR3 sequences, 13% to 15% of them detected only once. The ten most abundant clones make up approximately 17% of the sample.

This sample was shared with a second study, whose subject was T cells in Graves' hyperthyroidism and ophthalmopathy.

The sample was peripheral blood mononuclear cells (PBMCs), taken at new diagnosis, from a patient treated with antithyroid drugs. The receptors were sampled from a woman aged 45 to 65 with Graves disease. Donor details come from another sample of the same person, matched by shared clones.

This clonotype has a count of ten or more. The chain combines TRBV18 with TRBJ2-7; D is possibly TRBD2 (5 bases). V dropped 5 bases and J dropped 2 bases, with 13 bases sitting between them. Per the germline V gene, CDR1 is KGHSH and CDR2 is LQKENI. The CDR3 has 14 amino acids. The CDR3 DNA reads as TGTGCCAGCTCATCGGGGTTCGTCCCCTACGAGCAGTACTTC. It is translated as CASSSGFVPYEQYF. The whole variable domain, filled in from reference TRBV18 and TRBJ2-7, reads NAGVMQNPRHLVRRRGQEARLRCSPMKGHSHVYWYRQLPEEGLKFMVYLQKENIIDESGMPKERFSAEFPKEGPSILRIQQVVRGDSAAYFCASSSGFVPYEQYFGPGTRLTVT.

The CDR3 DNA is TGTGCCAGCAGTTTAAGCACAGGGGATGAAAAACTGTTTTTT. It codes for CASSLSTGDEKLFF. V gene TRBV28 combines with J gene TRBJ1-4; 7 bases agree with TRBD1. The CDR3 extends over 14 amino acids. J gave up 6 bases and V 2 bases, and 3 bases lay outside the gene matches. Germline V gives CDR1 MDHEN, CDR2 SYDVKM.

This clonotype is classed as large (0.1 to 1%). The J gene is TRBJ2-3, the V gene TRBV5-5; D unresolved. The germline V and J ends were trimmed by 7 bases and 0 bases, with 9 bases remaining between them. This CDR3 region has 13 residues. In germline, CDR1 is SGHKS, CDR2 YYEKEE (reference sequence). The CDR3 nucleotides are TGTGCCAGCTCGGCCTTGAGCACAGATACGCAGTATTTT. Protein product: CASSALSTDTQYF. Using reference TRBV5-5 and TRBJ2-3 for the parts outside the CDR3, the full variable domain is DAGVTQSPTHLIKTRGQQVTLRCSPISGHKSVSWYQQVLGQGPQFIFQYYEKEERGRGNFPDRFSARQFPNYSSELNVNALLLGDSALYLCASSALSTDTQYFGPGTRLTVL.

The chain has TRBV19 and TRBJ1-1; D is perhaps TRBD1 (5 bases). The V and J ends lost 4 bases and 7 bases respectively, with 13 bases between them. The CDR3 contains 13 residues. CDR1 is LNHDA, CDR2 SQIVND, per germline (reference sequence). CDR3 in amino acids: CASSTRTYGEAFF. The CDR3 region has the DNA TGTGCCAGTAGTACCCGGACATATGGTGAAGCTTTCTTT.

About this clonotype: A much larger clone differs from this one at a single base, so this may be a read error. The chain is built from TRBV2 and TRBJ2-5; 7 bases match TRBD1. Germline V CDR1 and CDR2: SNHLY, FYNNEI. V was clipped by 6 bases and J by 1 base; unmatched bases: 11. The CDR3 runs 16 residues. This CDR3 is CASRGTGTESQETQYF. The CDR3 nucleotides are TGTGCCAGCAGAGGTACCGGGACAGAGAGCCAAGAGACCCAGTACTTC.

This clonotype showed up many times. The rearrangement uses TRBV9 and TRBJ2-1; TRBD2 matches at 9 bases. V lost 0 bases, J lost 2 bases, and 3 bases stayed unmatched. There are 16 residues in the CDR3. Germline values: CDR1 SGDLS, CDR2 YYNGEE. DNA of the CDR3: TGTGCCAGCAGCGTAGAACCTAGCGGGGCCTACAATGAGCAGTTCTTC. Translating gives CASSVEPSGAYNEQFF.

This chain connects TRBV5-1 to TRBJ2-1, with 9 bases fitting TRBD1. V was pared by 0 bases and J by 3 bases, with 1 base of the junction left unmatched. Germline V gene lookup returns CDR1 SGHRS and CDR2 YFSETQ. This CDR3 is built from 15 residues. The CDR3 DNA sequence: TGCGCCAGCAGCTTGGGGACAGGGGTCTACAATGAGCAGTTCTTC. Translated, it gives CASSLGTGVYNEQFF.

In this sample, this clonotype turned up a few times. Likely a read error: the CDR3 ends without its conserved phenylalanine or tryptophan. V and J are TRBV2 and TRBJ1-1, with D unclear. Trimming cost V 2 bases and J 6 bases, with 10 bases left between them. The CDR3 runs 13 residues. Germline assignment: CDR1 SNHLY and CDR2 FYNNEI. The CDR3 bases are TGTGCCAGCAGTGAATTGGGGAAAGCTGAAGCTTTCCTT. This translates into CASSELGKAEAFL.

The V gene is TRBV15, the J gene TRBJ2-4, with D tentatively TRBD2 (7 bases). Germline CDR1 and CDR2: LNHNV and YYDKDF (reference sequence). V shed 1 base and J shed 12 bases, with 16 bases lying between them. The CDR3 spans 14 residues. CDR3 loop: CATSRGGEGDTQYF. In DNA form, the CDR3 reads TGTGCCACCAGCAGAGGTGGGGAGGGGGACACTCAGTACTTC.